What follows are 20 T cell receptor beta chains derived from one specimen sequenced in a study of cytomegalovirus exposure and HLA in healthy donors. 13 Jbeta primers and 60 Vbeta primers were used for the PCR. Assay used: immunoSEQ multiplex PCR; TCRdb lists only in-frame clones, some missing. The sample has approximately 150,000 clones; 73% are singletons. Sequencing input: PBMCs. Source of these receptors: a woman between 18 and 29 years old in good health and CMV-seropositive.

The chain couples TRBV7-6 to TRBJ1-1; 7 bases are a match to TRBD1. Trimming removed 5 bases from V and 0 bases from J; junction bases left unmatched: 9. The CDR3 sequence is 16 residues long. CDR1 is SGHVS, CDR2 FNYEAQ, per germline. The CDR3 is CASSPRDSYMNTEAFF. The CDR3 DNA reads TGTGCCAGCAGCCCCCGGGACAGTTACATGAACACTGAAGCTTTCTTT. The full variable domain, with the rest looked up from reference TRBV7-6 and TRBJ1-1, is GAGVSQSPRYKVTKRGQDVALRCDPISGHVSLYWYRQALGQGPEFLTYFNYEAQQDKSGLPNDRFSAERPEGSISTLTIQRTEQRDSAMYRCASSPRDSYMNTEAFFGQGTRLTVV.

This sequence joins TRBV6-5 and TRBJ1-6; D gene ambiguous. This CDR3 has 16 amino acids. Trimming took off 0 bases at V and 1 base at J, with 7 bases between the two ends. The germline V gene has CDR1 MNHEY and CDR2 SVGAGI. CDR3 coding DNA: TGTGCCAGCAGTTACTCGGCCAGATCCTATAATTCACCCCTCCACTTT. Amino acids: CASSYSARSYNSPLHF.

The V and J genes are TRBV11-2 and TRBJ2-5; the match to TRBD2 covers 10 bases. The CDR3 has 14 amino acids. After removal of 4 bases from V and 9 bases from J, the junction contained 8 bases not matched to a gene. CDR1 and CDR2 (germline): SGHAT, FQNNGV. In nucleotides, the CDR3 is TGTGCCAGCAGCTCCGGGACTAGCGCTCTCTCCCAGTACTTC. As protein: CASSSGTSALSQYF.

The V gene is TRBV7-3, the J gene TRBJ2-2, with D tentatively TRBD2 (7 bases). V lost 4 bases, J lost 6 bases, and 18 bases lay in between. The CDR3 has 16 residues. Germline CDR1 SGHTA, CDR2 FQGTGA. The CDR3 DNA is TGTGCCAGCAGCTCCGCCGGAGGGGGGGGCCCCGGGGAGCTGTTTTTT. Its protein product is CASSSAGGGGPGELFF.

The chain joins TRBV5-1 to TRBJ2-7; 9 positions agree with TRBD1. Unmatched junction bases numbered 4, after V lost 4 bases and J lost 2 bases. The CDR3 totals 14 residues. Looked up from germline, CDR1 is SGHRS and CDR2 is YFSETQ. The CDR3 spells CASSVGQGTYEQYF. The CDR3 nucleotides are TGCGCCAGCAGCGTAGGACAGGGGACCTACGAGCAGTACTTC.

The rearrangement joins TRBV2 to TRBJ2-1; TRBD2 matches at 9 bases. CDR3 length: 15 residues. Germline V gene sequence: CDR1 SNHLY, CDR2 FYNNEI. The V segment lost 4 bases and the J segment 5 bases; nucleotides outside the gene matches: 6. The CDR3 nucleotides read TGTGCCAGCAGTGTAGAACTAGCGGGTCACAATGAGCAGTTCTTC. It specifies CASSVELAGHNEQFF.

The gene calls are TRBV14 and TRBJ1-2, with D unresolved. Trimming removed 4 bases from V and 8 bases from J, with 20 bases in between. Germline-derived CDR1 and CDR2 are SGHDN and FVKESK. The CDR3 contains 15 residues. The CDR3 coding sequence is TGTGCCAGCAGCCGTCATCCGGGCCCTGGAGGCGGCTACACCTTC. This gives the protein CASSRHPGPGGGYTF.

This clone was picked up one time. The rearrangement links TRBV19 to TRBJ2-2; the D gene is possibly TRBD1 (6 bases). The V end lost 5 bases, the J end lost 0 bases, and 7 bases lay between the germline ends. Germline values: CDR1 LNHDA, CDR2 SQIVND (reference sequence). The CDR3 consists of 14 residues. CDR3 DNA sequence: TGTGCCAGTAGTGACAGGCCGAACACCGGGGAGCTGTTTTTT. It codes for CASSDRPNTGELFF.

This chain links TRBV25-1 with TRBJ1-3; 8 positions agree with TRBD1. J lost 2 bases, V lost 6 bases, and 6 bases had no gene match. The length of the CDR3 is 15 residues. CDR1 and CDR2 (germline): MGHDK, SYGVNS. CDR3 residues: CASSPDRGPGNTIYF. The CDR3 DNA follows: TGTGCCAGCAGCCCAGACAGGGGACCTGGAAACACCATATATTTT.

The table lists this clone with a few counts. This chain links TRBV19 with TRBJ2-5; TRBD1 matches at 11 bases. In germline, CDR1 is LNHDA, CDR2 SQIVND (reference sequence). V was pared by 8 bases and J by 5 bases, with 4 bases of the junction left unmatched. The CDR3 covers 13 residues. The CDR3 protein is CASGQGAGETQYF. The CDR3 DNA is TGTGCCAGTGGACAGGGGGCGGGGGAGACCCAGTACTTC.

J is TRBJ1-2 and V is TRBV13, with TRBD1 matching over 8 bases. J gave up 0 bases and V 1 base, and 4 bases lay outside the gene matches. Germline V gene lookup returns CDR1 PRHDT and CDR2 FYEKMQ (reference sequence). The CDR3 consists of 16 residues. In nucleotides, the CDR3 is TGTGCCAGCAGCTTAGACAGGGGGAGAGCTAACTATGGCTACACCTTC. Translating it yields CASSLDRGRANYGYTF.

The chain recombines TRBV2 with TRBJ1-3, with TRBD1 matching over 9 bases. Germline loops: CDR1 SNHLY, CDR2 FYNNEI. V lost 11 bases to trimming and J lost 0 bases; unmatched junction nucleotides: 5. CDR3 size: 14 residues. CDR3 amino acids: CARQGDHSGNTIYF. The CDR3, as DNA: TGTGCCCGACAGGGGGACCACTCTGGAAACACCATATATTTT.

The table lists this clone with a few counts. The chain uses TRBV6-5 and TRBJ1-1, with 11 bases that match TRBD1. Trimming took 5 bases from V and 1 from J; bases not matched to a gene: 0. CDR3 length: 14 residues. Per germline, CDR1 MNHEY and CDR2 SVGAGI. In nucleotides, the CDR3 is TGTGCCAGCAGTGGGACAGGGGGGAACACTGAAGCTTTCTTT. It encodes CASSGTGGNTEAFF.

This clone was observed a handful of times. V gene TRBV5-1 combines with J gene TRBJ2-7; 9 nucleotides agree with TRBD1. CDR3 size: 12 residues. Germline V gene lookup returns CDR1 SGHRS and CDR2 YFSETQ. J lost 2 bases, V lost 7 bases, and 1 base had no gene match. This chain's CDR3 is CASGQGPYEQYF. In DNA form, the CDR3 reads TGCGCCAGCGGACAGGGGCCCTACGAGCAGTACTTC.

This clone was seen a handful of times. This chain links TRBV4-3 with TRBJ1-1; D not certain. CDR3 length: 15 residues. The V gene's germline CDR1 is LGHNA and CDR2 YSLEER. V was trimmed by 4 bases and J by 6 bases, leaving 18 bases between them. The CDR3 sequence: CASSLEKMSRAEAFF. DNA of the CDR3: TGCGCCAGCAGCCTAGAAAAAATGTCCCGAGCTGAAGCTTTCTTT.

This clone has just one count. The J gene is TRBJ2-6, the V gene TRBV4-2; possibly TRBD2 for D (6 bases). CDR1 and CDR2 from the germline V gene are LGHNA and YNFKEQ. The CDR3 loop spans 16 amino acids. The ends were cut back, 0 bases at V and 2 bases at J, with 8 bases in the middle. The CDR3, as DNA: TGTGCCAGCAGCCAAGAACGGGGGACTGGGGCCAACGTCCTGACTTTC. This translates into CASSQERGTGANVLTF.

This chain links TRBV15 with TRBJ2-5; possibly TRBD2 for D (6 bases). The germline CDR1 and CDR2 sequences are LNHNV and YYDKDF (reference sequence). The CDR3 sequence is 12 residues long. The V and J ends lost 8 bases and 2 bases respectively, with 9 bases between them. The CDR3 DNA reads TGTGCCACCGGGGGAGGACAAGAGACCCAGTACTTC. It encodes CATGGGQETQYF.

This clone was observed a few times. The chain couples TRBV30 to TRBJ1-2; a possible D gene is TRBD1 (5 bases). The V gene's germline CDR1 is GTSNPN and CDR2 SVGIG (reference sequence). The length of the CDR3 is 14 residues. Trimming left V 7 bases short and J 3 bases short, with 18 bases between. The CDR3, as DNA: TGTGCCTCTTACAACCAGGGTTTGGACTATGGCTACACCTTC. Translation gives CASYNQGLDYGYTF.

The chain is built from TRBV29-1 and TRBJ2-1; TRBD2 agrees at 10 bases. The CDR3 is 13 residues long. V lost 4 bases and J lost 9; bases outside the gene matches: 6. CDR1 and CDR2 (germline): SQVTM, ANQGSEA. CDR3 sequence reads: CSVVPSGGVEQFF. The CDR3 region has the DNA TGCAGCGTTGTGCCCAGCGGGGGGGTTGAGCAGTTCTTC.

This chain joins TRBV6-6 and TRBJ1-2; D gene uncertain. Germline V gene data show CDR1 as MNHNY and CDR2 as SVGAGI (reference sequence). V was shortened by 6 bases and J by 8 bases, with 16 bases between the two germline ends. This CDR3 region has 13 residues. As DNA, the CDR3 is TGTGCCAGCAGATCTACACCGGGAGGAGGCTACACCTTC. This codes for CASRSTPGGGYTF.